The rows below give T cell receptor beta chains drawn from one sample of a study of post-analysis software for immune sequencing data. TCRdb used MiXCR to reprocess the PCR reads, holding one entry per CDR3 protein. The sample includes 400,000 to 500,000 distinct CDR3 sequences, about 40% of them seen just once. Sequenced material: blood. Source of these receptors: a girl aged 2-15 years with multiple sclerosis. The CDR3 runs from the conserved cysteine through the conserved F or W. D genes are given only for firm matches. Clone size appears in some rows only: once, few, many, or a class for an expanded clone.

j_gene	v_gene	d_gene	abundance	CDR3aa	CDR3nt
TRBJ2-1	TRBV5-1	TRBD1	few	CASSLGQGGNEQFF	TGCGCCAGCAGCTTGGGACAGGGGGGCAATGAGCAGTTCTTC
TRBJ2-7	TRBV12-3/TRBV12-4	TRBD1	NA	CASRRTGFYEQYF	TGTGCCAGCAGACGGACAGGTTTTTACGAGCAGTACTTC
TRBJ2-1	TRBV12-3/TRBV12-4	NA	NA	CASSGVGYYNEQFF	TGTGCCAGCAGTGGAGTAGGATACTACAATGAGCAGTTCTTC
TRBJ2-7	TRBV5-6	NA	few	CASSLQYEQYF	TGTGCCAGCAGCTTACAGTACGAGCAGTACTTC
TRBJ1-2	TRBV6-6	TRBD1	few	CASSYSDRGNYGYTF	TGTGCCAGCAGTTACTCGGACAGGGGAAACTATGGCTACACCTTC
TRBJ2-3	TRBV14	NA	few	CASRTGIAMDTQYF	TGTGCCAGCAGAACAGGGATCGCAATGGATACGCAGTATTTT
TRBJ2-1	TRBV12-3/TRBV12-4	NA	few	CASSLEGPTYNEQFF	TGTGCCAGCAGTTTAGAGGGACCCACCTACAATGAGCAGTTCTTC
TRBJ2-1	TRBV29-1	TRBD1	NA	CSVGERGWDRDNEQFF	TGCAGCGTTGGTGAAAGGGGGTGGGACAGGGACAATGAGCAGTTCTTC
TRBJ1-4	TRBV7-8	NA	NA	CASSFFGSYEKLFF	TGTGCCAGCAGTTTCTTCGGGTCCTATGAAAAACTGTTTTTT
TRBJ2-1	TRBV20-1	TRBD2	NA	CSALGLADNEQFF	TGCAGTGCGCTTGGACTAGCGGACAATGAGCAGTTCTTC
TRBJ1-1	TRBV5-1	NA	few	CASSASQGLLNTEAFF	TGCGCCAGCAGCGCATCACAGGGACTCTTGAACACTGAAGCTTTCTTT
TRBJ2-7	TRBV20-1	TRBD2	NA	CSARDTGTTYTYEQYF	TGCAGTGCTAGAGATACCGGGACTACATACACCTACGAGCAGTACTTC
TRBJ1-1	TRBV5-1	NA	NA	CASSYMGPGSEAFF	TGCGCCAGCAGCTACATGGGCCCCGGATCTGAAGCTTTCTTT
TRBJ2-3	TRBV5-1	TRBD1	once	CASSLAPGQGSTDTQYF	TGCGCCAGCAGCTTGGCCCCGGGACAGGGGAGCACAGATACGCAGTATTTT
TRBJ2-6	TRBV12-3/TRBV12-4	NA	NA	CASSLEGIPSGANVLTF	TGTGCCAGCAGTTTAGAGGGGATTCCCTCTGGGGCCAACGTCCTGACTTTC
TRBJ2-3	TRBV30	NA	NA	CALNLGADTQYF	TGTGCCTTGAACCTAGGGGCAGATACGCAGTATTTT
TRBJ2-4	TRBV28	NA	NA	CASSFVTYIAKNIQYF	TGTGCCAGCAGTTTTGTTACTTACATAGCCAAAAACATTCAGTACTTC
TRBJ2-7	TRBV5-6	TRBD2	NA	CASSPDSGLAGVRSYEQYF	TGTGCCAGCAGCCCGGATTCGGGACTAGCGGGGGTCCGCTCCTACGAGCAGTACTTC
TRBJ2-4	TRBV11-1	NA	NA	CASSLEGHKGNIQYF	TGTGCCAGCAGCTTGGAGGGACATAAGGGCAACATTCAGTACTTC
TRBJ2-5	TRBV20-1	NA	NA	CSAGEKTQYF	TGCAGTGCAGGGGAGAAGACCCAGTACTTC
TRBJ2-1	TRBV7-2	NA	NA	CASSLGFEQFF	TGTGCCAGCAGCTTAGGGTTTGAGCAGTTCTTC
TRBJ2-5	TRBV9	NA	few	CASSVSSRGNRGETQYF	TGTGCCAGCAGCGTATCCTCCAGGGGGAATCGGGGGGAGACCCAGTACTTC
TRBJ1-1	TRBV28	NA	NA	CASSLPGRGWAFF	TGTGCCAGCAGTTTGCCCGGGAGGGGCTGGGCTTTCTTT
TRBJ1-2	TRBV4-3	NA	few	CASSQDPGVYGYTF	TGCGCCAGCAGCCAAGATCCAGGGGTCTATGGCTACACCTTC
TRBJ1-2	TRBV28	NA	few	CASRSTGKGYGYTF	TGTGCCAGCAGATCAACAGGGAAAGGCTATGGCTACACCTTC
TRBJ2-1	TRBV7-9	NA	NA	CARSARRVLGEQFF	TGTGCCCGCAGCGCCAGGAGGGTCTTGGGTGAGCAGTTCTTC
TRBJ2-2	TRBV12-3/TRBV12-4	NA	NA	CASSLSGSGPGELFF	TGTGCCAGCAGTTTATCAGGTTCAGGGCCCGGGGAGCTGTTTTTT
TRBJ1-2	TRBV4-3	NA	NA	CASSQDLGTYLNYGYTF	TGCGCCAGCAGCCAAGATCTCGGGACCTATCTTAACTATGGCTACACCTTC
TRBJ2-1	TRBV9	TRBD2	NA	CASSVAWASGSSYNEQFF	TGTGCCAGCAGCGTAGCTTGGGCTAGCGGGAGCTCCTACAATGAGCAGTTCTTC
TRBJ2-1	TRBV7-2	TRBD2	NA	CASRPTSANSYNEQFF	TGTGCCAGCAGGCCTACTAGCGCAAACTCCTACAATGAGCAGTTCTTC
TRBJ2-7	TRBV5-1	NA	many	CASSLTVSYEQYF	TGCGCCAGCAGTTTGACAGTCTCCTACGAGCAGTACTTC
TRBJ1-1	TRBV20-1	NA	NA	CSARKPGQQNTEAFF	TGCAGTGCTAGGAAACCGGGGCAACAGAACACTGAAGCTTTCTTT
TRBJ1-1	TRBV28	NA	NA	CASDPSGPPGAFF	TGTGCCAGCGACCCATCAGGGCCGCCTGGAGCTTTCTTT
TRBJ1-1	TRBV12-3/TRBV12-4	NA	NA	CAGSFSGTEAFF	TGTGCCGGCAGTTTTAGTGGCACTGAAGCTTTCTTT
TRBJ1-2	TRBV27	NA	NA	CANVPPQGKANYGYTF	TGTGCCAACGTACCGCCTCAGGGGAAAGCTAACTATGGCTACACCTTC
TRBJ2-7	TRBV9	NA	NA	CASSDPGQPYEQYF	TGTGCCAGCAGCGACCCGGGACAACCCTACGAGCAGTACTTC
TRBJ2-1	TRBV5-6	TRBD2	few	CASSPGLAGGGSFYNEQFF	TGTGCCAGCAGCCCGGGACTAGCGGGGGGGGGGAGTTTCTACAATGAGCAGTTCTTC
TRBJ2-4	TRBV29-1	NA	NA	CSVVGFGDIQYF	TGCAGCGTTGTGGGGTTTGGTGACATTCAGTACTTC
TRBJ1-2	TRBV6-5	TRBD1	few	CASNSGTGGGYTF	TGTGCCAGCAATTCCGGGACAGGCGGGGGCTACACCTTC
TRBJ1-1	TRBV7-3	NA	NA	CASSLKGTEAFF	TGTGCCAGCAGCTTAAAGGGTACTGAAGCTTTCTTT
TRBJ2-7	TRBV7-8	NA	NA	CASSLAAGHREQYF	TGTGCCAGCAGCTTAGCGGCAGGGCATCGCGAGCAGTACTTC
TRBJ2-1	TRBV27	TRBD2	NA	CASSLLAGGGHNEQFF	TGTGCCAGCAGTCTCCTAGCGGGAGGGGGTCACAATGAGCAGTTCTTC
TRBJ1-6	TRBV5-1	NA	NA	CASSGNYDYNSPLHF	TGCGCCAGCAGCGGGAATTACGATTATAATTCACCCCTCCACTTT
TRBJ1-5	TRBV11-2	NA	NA	CASSSLQGRDQPQHF	TGTGCCAGCAGCTCATTACAGGGAAGGGATCAGCCCCAGCATTTT